The entry that follows covers one T cell receptor (beta chain) sequence. This sample was taken from a study of OX40 agonist ivuxolimab in advanced cancers. Profiled with immunoSEQ multiplex PCR; TCRdb holds only in-frame clones, not every one. The sample has about 39,000 clones, about 90% seen once; the top ten hold 22%. CDR1 is MNHEY, CDR2 SVGAGI, per germline. V lost 0 bases and J lost 3, with 4 bases in between. The CDR3 extends over 13 amino acids. V gene TRBV6-5 combines with J gene TRBJ2-3; no reliable D call. The source of this sequence is an adult with an advanced solid tumor such as melanoma, head and neck, liver or kidney cancer. Sequencing was performed on CD4+ or CD8+ T cells sorted from blood, taken in a trial of the OX40 agonist ivuxolimab. The CDR3 here is CASSYSETDTQYF. The CDR3 nucleotides read TGTGCCAGCAGTTACTCGGAAACAGATACGCAGTATTTT.